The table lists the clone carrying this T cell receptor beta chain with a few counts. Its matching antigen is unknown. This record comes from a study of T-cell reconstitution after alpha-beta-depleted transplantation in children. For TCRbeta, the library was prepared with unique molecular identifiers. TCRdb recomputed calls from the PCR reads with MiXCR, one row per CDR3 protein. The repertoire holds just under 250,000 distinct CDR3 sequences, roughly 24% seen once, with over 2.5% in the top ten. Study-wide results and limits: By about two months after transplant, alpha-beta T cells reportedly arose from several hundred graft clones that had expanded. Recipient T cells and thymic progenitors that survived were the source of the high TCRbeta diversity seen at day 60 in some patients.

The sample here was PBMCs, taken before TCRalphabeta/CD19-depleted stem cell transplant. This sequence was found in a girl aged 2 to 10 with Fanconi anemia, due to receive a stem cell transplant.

This CDR3 reads CSAPRAGGYGYTF. For the CDR3, the DNA is TGCAGTGCTCCCAGAGCAGGGGGCTATGGCTACACCTTC. V gene TRBV20-1 combines with J gene TRBJ1-2, with 7 bases aligning to TRBD1. V lost 5 bases, J lost 4 bases, and 7 bases stayed unmatched. The CDR3 consists of 13 residues. Germline V CDR1 and CDR2: DFQATT, SNEGSKA (reference sequence).